The 9 T cell receptor beta chains listed next were all sequenced from one sample in a study of cytomegalovirus exposure and HLA in healthy donors (dated by TCRdb to the late 2010s). The library was obtained by the immunoSEQ multiplex PCR assay. For the multiplex PCR, a mixture combining 60 forward primers for TCR Vbeta segments and 13 reverse primers for TCR Jbeta segments was used. TCRdb retrieved this table from immuneACCESS and kept in-frame rearrangements only. Not all clones are present; in checked studies, unresolved V genes account for under half, and no reason is known for the remainder. This sample's table has entries for 95,000 to 110,000 clones. The top ten constitute about 3.5% of the sample. Sequencing was performed on PBMCs. The receptor source for this set is a man aged 40-49 years in good health and CMV-seronegative.

The rearrangement links TRBV5-4 to TRBJ2-3; D remains ambiguous. The CDR3 is made up of 14 amino acids. Per the germline V gene, CDR1 is SGHNT and CDR2 is YYREEE (reference sequence). V gave up 1 base and J gave up 0 bases, with 6 bases separating them. CDR3 in DNA: TGTGCCAGCAGCTTGTTCACTAGCACAGATACGCAGTATTTT. Residues: CASSLFTSTDTQYF.

This chain connects TRBV15 to TRBJ1-1, with D perhaps matching TRBD1 (5 bases). The CDR3 contains 15 residues. The V end lost 1 base, the J end lost 1 base, and 10 bases lay between the germline ends. Germline lookup yields CDR1 LNHNV and CDR2 YYDKDF (reference sequence). CDR3 bases: TGTGCCACCAGCAGAGTCGTGGGGGGGAACACTGAAGCTTTCTTT. This encodes CATSRVVGGNTEAFF. The full variable domain, its missing parts supplied by reference TRBV15 and TRBJ1-1, is DAMVIQNPRYQVTQFGKPVTLSCSQTLNHNVMYWYQQKSSQAPKLLFHYYDKDFNNEADTPDNFQSRRPNTSFCFLDIRSPGLGDTAMYLCATSRVVGGNTEAFFGQGTRLTVV.

The chain carries TRBV6-5 and TRBJ2-7; 7 nucleotides match TRBD1. The CDR3 has 14 amino acids. The germline V gene encodes CDR1 MNHEY and CDR2 SVGAGI. V shed 2 bases, J shed 1 base, and the junction held 2 bases outside the gene matches. CDR3 region: CASSYRGQSYEQYF. DNA of the CDR3: TGTGCCAGCAGTTACAGGGGGCAATCCTACGAGCAGTACTTC.

The chain uses TRBV7-2 and TRBJ2-3; D not resolved. The CDR3 sequence is 14 residues long. Looked up from germline, CDR1 is SGHTA and CDR2 is FQGNSA. Trimming stripped 0 bases from V and 3 bases from J, with 7 bases between. The CDR3 loop is CASSLARATDTQYF. The CDR3 bases are TGTGCCAGCAGCTTAGCGAGAGCGACAGATACGCAGTATTTT.

CDR3: CASSRGASYGYTF. The CDR3 DNA sequence: TGTGCCAGCAGCCGGGGGGCAAGCTATGGCTACACCTTC. The chain combines TRBV5-4 with TRBJ1-2; tentatively, D is TRBD1 (6 bases). The germline V gene has CDR1 SGHNT and CDR2 YYREEE (reference sequence). The CDR3 is 13 amino acids. Trimming stripped 4 bases from V and 4 bases from J, with 11 bases between. Looking up the rest from reference TRBV5-4 and TRBJ1-2 gives the full variable domain: ETGVTQSPTHLIKTRGQQVTLRCSSQSGHNTVSWYQQALGQGPQFIFQYYREEENGRGNFPPRFSGLQFPNYSSELNVNALELDDSALYLCASSRGASYGYTFGSGTRLTVV.

The rearrangement links TRBV10-3 to TRBJ2-5, with D maybe TRBD2 (5 bases). The CDR3 has 16 residues. Trimming left V 3 bases short and J 2 bases short, with 16 bases between. Germline V gene sequence: CDR1 ENHRY, CDR2 SYGVKD. CDR3: CAISEWLAHAQETQYF. The CDR3, as DNA: TGTGCCATCAGTGAATGGCTAGCCCATGCTCAAGAGACCCAGTACTTC.

The genes are TRBV7-2 and TRBJ2-3; 10 positions agree with TRBD2. The CDR3 loop spans 18 amino acids. CDR1 is SGHTA, CDR2 FQGNSA, per germline. With V trimmed by 2 bases and J by 2 bases, 10 bases remained unmatched. CDR3 nucleotides: TGTGCCAGCAGCTTATTTCGGACTAGCGGAGGGGCCACAGATACGCAGTATTTT. As protein: CASSLFRTSGGATDTQYF.

This rearrangement joins TRBV4-3 to TRBJ1-6, with a tentative D call TRBD1 (5 bases). Trimming stripped 1 base from V and 10 bases from J, with 17 bases between. CDR3 length equals 16 residues. Germline V CDR1 and CDR2: LGHNA, YSLEER. Written as DNA, the CDR3 is TGCGCCAGCAGCCAAGGCACACAGAACCGGGGGTCACCCCTCCACTTT. It yields the protein CASSQGTQNRGSPLHF.

The rearrangement uses TRBV2 and TRBJ1-5; 8 bases match TRBD1. The junction had 4 bases not matched to a gene; V was cut back by 8 bases and J by 4 bases. CDR1 SNHLY and CDR2 FYNNEI come from the germline V gene. The CDR3 covers 13 residues. CDR3 coding DNA: TGTGCCAGCTGGGGGGACAGGAATCAGCCCCAGCATTTT. This sequence encodes CASWGDRNQPQHF. The whole variable domain, filled in from reference TRBV2 and TRBJ1-5, reads EPEVTQTPSHQVTQMGQEVILRCVPISNHLYFYWYRQILGQKVEFLVSFYNNEISEKSEIFDDQFSVERPDGSNFTLKIRSTKLEDSAMYFCASWGDRNQPQHFGDGTRLSIL.